What follows are 5 T cell receptor beta chains derived from one specimen sequenced in a study of shared clonotypes between healthy human individuals (dated by TCRdb to 2018 to 2021). Receptor libraries were prepared by the immunoSEQ multiplex PCR assay. The source is immuneACCESS, and TCRdb retained only in-frame sequences with V and J called. Part of the clones is not carried over; for the studies checked, unresolved V genes explain less than half of this, and the remainder is unexplained. The sample has about 2.3 million clones on record, under 95% of them singletons. Clones ranked in the top ten supply approximately 0.39% of the sample. Sample: naive CD4+ T cells from PBMCs. This specimen's cell subset or site label, per the study, means: CD45RA+ positively selected. These receptors all come from a man younger than 35 in good health. Some clones in this sample may be carry-over from other donors' samples.

V usage is TRBV27 and J usage is TRBJ2-1, with D possibly matching TRBD2 (5 bases). Trimming shortened V by 4 bases and J by 5 bases, and 18 bases separated the two germline ends. The CDR3 extends over 16 amino acids. Germline loops: CDR1 MNHEY, CDR2 SMNVEV (reference sequence). Here the CDR3 reads CASSSRASPVHNEQFF. In DNA form, the CDR3 reads TGTGCCAGCAGTTCGCGGGCTTCCCCGGTGCACAATGAGCAGTTCTTC.

The chain recombines TRBV11-3 with TRBJ2-3; D may correspond to TRBD1 or TRBD2 (5 bases each). The CDR3 is made up of 14 amino acids. The germline CDR1 and CDR2 sequences are SGHNT and YENEEA. Trimming left V 4 bases short and J 6 bases short, with 14 bases between. The CDR3 DNA follows: TGTGCCAGCAGCTGGGGACGGGCTGGGGATACGCAGTATTTT. Protein sequence: CASSWGRAGDTQYF.

The CDR3 sequence: CSVGNGRLEGGELFF. Here the CDR3 DNA reads TGCAGCGTTGGAAACGGGAGACTCGAGGGCGGGGAGCTGTTTTTT. This chain uses TRBV29-1 with TRBJ2-2; TRBD2 is a possible D gene (6 bases). The CDR3 covers 15 residues. CDR1 and CDR2 from the germline V gene are SQVTM and ANQGSEA. V lost 4 bases and J lost 7, with 19 bases in between.

The V gene is TRBV5-1, the J gene TRBJ2-2; TRBD1 aligns across 8 bases. Per germline, CDR1 SGHRS and CDR2 YFSETQ. V dropped 0 bases and J dropped 4; count of bases not matched to a gene: 11. CDR3 length equals 18 residues. DNA for the CDR3: TGCGCCAGCAGCTTGGAGGCAGGGGGCCGTGGTAGCACCGGGGAGCTGTTTTTT. Amino acids: CASSLEAGGRGSTGELFF.

The genes are TRBV7-9 and TRBJ2-7; D is tentatively TRBD1 or TRBD2 (5 bases each). Germline lookup yields CDR1 SEHNR and CDR2 FQNEAQ (reference sequence). The CDR3 is 13 residues long. With 5 bases removed from V and 2 bases from J, the gap between germline ends came to 10 bases. The CDR3 region has the DNA TGTGCCAGCAGCCGGGACCCCACCTACGAGCAGTACTTC. It specifies CASSRDPTYEQYF.